This T cell receptor beta chain is from a study of blood T cell repertoires in COVID-19. The wider study: COVID-19 samples from acute and convalescent phases originated in the United States, Italy and Spain. T cells, B-cell-depleted T cells, or PBMCs provided the cDNA or gDNA that served as material.

Looked up from germline, CDR1 is SGHNT and CDR2 is YENEEA. CDR3 length: 14 amino acids. V was cut by 5 bases and J by 0 bases, with 11 bases left in between. Per the study methods: By means of reference gene primer amplification, nucleated cell counts were estimated. The data were produced by immunoSEQ multiplex PCR, yet TCRdb's version contains in-frame clones alone and is incomplete. V, J and clone size reflect that table, while D and trimming were determined from the DNA. The table has a few hundred thousand clones, roughly nine tenths seen once; the top ten hold approximately 2.4%. This clonotype was sampled from a man aged 18-30 years with active or convalescent COVID-19. Sequenced material: peripheral blood. The V gene is TRBV11-3, the J gene TRBJ2-7, with D maybe TRBD2 (6 bases). CDR3 nucleotides: TGTGCCAGCAGCGCTGGGGGGAGCTCCTACGAGCAGTACTTC. Its translation is CASSAGGSSYEQYF. Full variable domain (remainder filled in from reference TRBV11-3 and TRBJ2-7): EAGVVQSPRYKIIEKKQPVAFWCNPISGHNTLYWYLQNLGQGPELLIRYENEEAVDDSQLPKDRFSAERLKGVDSTLKIQPAELGDSAVYLCASSAGGSSYEQYFGPGTRLTVT.